The next 25 T cell receptor beta chains were all read from a single sample in a study of graft-versus-host responses after intestinal transplantation listed by TCRdb under 2021. The method was the immunoSEQ multiplex PCR assay. TCRdb re-hosts the immuneACCESS table, in-frame sequences only. Its copies lack some clones; in the studies checked, an unresolved V gene accounts for under half of them, and the cause for the rest is not known. This sample comprises roughly 99,000 clones, approximately 88% of them detected only once. The ten largest make up around 0.7% of the sample. These TCRs' antigens remain unknown. The sample's time point label, in plain terms: cells obtained before transplantation from donor or recipient. Material: unstimulated CD4+ T cells sorted from spleen or lymph node cells, obtained before transplant. Source of these receptors: a human donor who was the organ donor for an intestinal transplant.

The chain uses TRBV18 and TRBJ1-2; weak D call: TRBD1 (6 bases). The V gene lost 0 bases and the J gene lost 4 bases, with 12 bases spanning the gap. The CDR3 loop spans 15 amino acids. Germline CDR1 is KGHSH and CDR2 is LQKENI. The CDR3 DNA sequence: TGTGCCAGCTCACCACCGGTGACAGGTCCCTATGGCTACACCTTC. Its protein is CASSPPVTGPYGYTF. Variable domain in full (rest from reference TRBV18 and TRBJ1-2): NAGVMQNPRHLVRRRGQEARLRCSPMKGHSHVYWYRQLPEEGLKFMVYLQKENIIDESGMPKERFSAEFPKEGPSILRIQQVVRGDSAAYFCASSPPVTGPYGYTFGSGTRLTVV.

The rearrangement uses TRBV7-2 and TRBJ2-7, with 10 bases that match TRBD1. This CDR3 is built from 14 residues. With V trimmed by 4 bases and J by 6 bases, 6 bases remained unmatched. CDR1 and CDR2 (germline): SGHTA, FQGNSA. This CDR3 is CASSSGQGVGEQYF. CDR3 nucleotide sequence: TGTGCCAGCAGCTCAGGACAGGGGGTGGGCGAGCAGTACTTC.

The chain couples TRBV5-4 to TRBJ1-2, with 10 bases identical to TRBD1. Trimming cost V 4 bases and J 3 bases; bases outside gene matches: 6. This CDR3 is 15 amino acids long. The germline gives CDR1 SGHNT, CDR2 YYREEE (reference sequence). The CDR3 DNA sequence: TGTGCCAGCAGCCCTGGACAGGGGGTTGACTATGGCTACACCTTC. It codes for CASSPGQGVDYGYTF.

J is TRBJ2-3 and V is TRBV11-3, with TRBD2 matching over 9 bases. CDR1 is SGHNT and CDR2 is YENEEA in the germline V gene. The CDR3 is 17 amino acids. V dropped 1 base and J dropped 2; count of bases not matched to a gene: 7. The CDR3 loop reads CASSLVVGGRVTDTQYF. CDR3 nucleotide sequence: TGTGCCAGCAGCTTAGTCGTAGGCGGGAGGGTCACAGATACGCAGTATTTT. Full variable domain (missing parts from reference TRBV11-3 and TRBJ2-3): EAGVVQSPRYKIIEKKQPVAFWCNPISGHNTLYWYLQNLGQGPELLIRYENEEAVDDSQLPKDRFSAERLKGVDSTLKIQPAELGDSAVYLCASSLVVGGRVTDTQYFGPGTRLTVL.

This clone was counted once. V and J are TRBV5-1 and TRBJ1-5, with D possibly being TRBD1 (6 bases). Germline V gene data show CDR1 as SGHRS and CDR2 as YFSETQ. V lost 5 bases to trimming and J lost 4 bases, with 10 bases between them. CDR3 size: 13 residues. The CDR3 here is CASSPQGNQPQHF. The CDR3 DNA reads as TGCGCCAGCAGTCCACAGGGAAATCAGCCCCAGCATTTT.

The J gene is TRBJ2-7, the V gene TRBV7-8; the D gene is possibly TRBD2 (5 bases). CDR1 is SGHVS, CDR2 FQNEAQ, per germline. CDR3 size: 13 residues. V was clipped by 2 bases and J by 3 bases, with 8 bases between them. CDR3 sequence: CASSLTTSYEQYF. As DNA, the CDR3 is TGTGCCAGCAGCTTAACCACTAGCTACGAGCAGTACTTC.

The rearrangement joins TRBV9 to TRBJ2-3; no reliable D call. There are 14 residues in the CDR3. The V gene's germline CDR1 is SGDLS and CDR2 YYNGEE. V lost 7 bases, J lost 3 bases, and 15 bases lay in between. CDR3 amino acids: CASSRQGLTDTQYF. The CDR3 region has the DNA TGTGCCAGCTCGAGACAAGGGCTGACAGATACGCAGTATTTT.

The chain has TRBV9 and TRBJ1-1; D unclear. Germline CDR1 is SGDLS and CDR2 is YYNGEE. This CDR3 contains 15 residues. Trimming took off 0 bases at V and 1 base at J, with 10 bases between the two ends. DNA for the CDR3: TGTGCCAGCAGCGTAGTACCAGATGGGAACACTGAAGCTTTCTTT. Translating it yields CASSVVPDGNTEAFF.

On this clone itself: Other DNA sequences of this sample code for an identical CDR3. The chain is built from TRBV7-3 and TRBJ2-3; either TRBD1 or TRBD2 may supply D (5 bases each). The CDR3 totals 14 residues. Germline CDR1 SGHTA, CDR2 FQGTGA. The V gene lost 0 bases and the J gene lost 1 base, with 5 bases spanning the gap. The CDR3, as DNA: TGTGCCAGCAGCTTAACGGGGGGCACAGATACGCAGTATTTT. This codes for CASSLTGGTDTQYF.

V usage is TRBV4-1 and J usage is TRBJ2-5; D remains unclear. The CDR3 contains 15 residues. Trimming stripped 4 bases from V and 1 base from J, with 13 bases between. The germline gives CDR1 MGHRA, CDR2 YSYEKL. This CDR3 reads CASSLAGTSQETQYF. The CDR3 nucleotides are TGCGCCAGCAGCCTTGCTGGTACAAGCCAAGAGACCCAGTACTTC.

The chain couples TRBV13 to TRBJ2-3; possibly TRBD2 for D (6 bases). The CDR3 is 15 amino acids. The V gene's germline CDR1 is PRHDT and CDR2 FYEKMQ (reference sequence). The V end was cut by 0 bases, the J end by 1 base, with 8 bases between. CDR3 residues: CASSLGAGRTDTQYF. The CDR3 DNA reads as TGTGCCAGCAGCTTAGGGGCGGGACGCACAGATACGCAGTATTTT.

This chain links TRBV28 with TRBJ2-7; D gene ambiguous. V shed 2 bases and J shed 3 bases, with 8 bases lying between them. CDR1 MDHEN and CDR2 SYDVKM come from the germline V gene. The CDR3 totals 13 residues. The CDR3 DNA follows: TGTGCCAGCAGTTTAGTAGGCGGCTACGAGCAGTACTTC. It is translated as CASSLVGGYEQYF. Drawing the rest from reference TRBV28 and TRBJ2-7, the complete variable domain is DVKVTQSSRYLVKRTGEKVFLECVQDMDHENMFWYRQDPGLGLRLIYFSYDVKMKEKGDIPEGYSVSREKKERFSLILESASTNQTSMYLCASSLVGGYEQYFGPGTRLTVT.

This clone occurred once. CDR3 bases: TGCGCCAGCAGACGGACTTACCGTTCGTTGGATGAGCAGTTCTTC. Translating it yields CASRRTYRSLDEQFF. This chain connects TRBV10-2 to TRBJ2-1, with D possibly being TRBD2 (5 bases). This CDR3 is 15 amino acids long. The germline V gene encodes CDR1 WSHSY and CDR2 SAAADI. Trimming pared 6 bases from V and 8 bases from J, leaving 20 bases between.

This clone has only one observation. The chain is built from TRBV7-9 and TRBJ2-3; 7 positions agree with TRBD2. The V segment lost 5 bases and the J segment 5 bases; nucleotides outside the gene matches: 16. CDR3 length equals 17 residues. Looked up from germline, CDR1 is SEHNR and CDR2 is FQNEAQ (reference sequence). In nucleotides, the CDR3 is TGTGCCAGCAGCCCCCGGCGGAGGGCTTCGGGAGGAGATACGCAGTATTTT. It translates to CASSPRRRASGGDTQYF.

The chain carries TRBV18 and TRBJ2-1, with D perhaps TRBD1 (5 bases). V was clipped by 3 bases and J by 6 bases, with 9 bases between them. Germline lookup yields CDR1 KGHSH and CDR2 LQKENI. The CDR3 has 13 residues. CDR3 DNA: TGTGCCAGCTCACCGTTAGGGGCCAATGAGCAGTTCTTC. Translated, it gives CASSPLGANEQFF. Full variable domain (remainder filled in from reference TRBV18 and TRBJ2-1): NAGVMQNPRHLVRRRGQEARLRCSPMKGHSHVYWYRQLPEEGLKFMVYLQKENIIDESGMPKERFSAEFPKEGPSILRIQQVVRGDSAAYFCASSPLGANEQFFGPGTRLTVL.

This sequence joins TRBV2 and TRBJ1-1; D possibly corresponds to TRBD1 (6 bases). Looked up from germline, CDR1 is SNHLY and CDR2 is FYNNEI. This CDR3 contains 13 residues. The V end was cut by 7 bases, the J end by 1 base, with 10 bases between. The CDR3 here is CASKGGPNTEAFF. The CDR3 region has the DNA TGTGCCAGCAAAGGGGGGCCGAACACTGAAGCTTTCTTT.

V is TRBV5-4 and J is TRBJ2-2; 7 bases match TRBD2. The CDR3 is 17 amino acids. The V gene end was trimmed by 0 bases and the J gene end by 1 base; junction bases not matched to a gene: 6. The germline V gene has CDR1 SGHNT and CDR2 YYREEE (reference sequence). The CDR3 region has the DNA TGTGCCAGCAGCTTGGCAGTAACTAGCGTGAACACCGGGGAGCTGTTTTTT. Encoded protein: CASSLAVTSVNTGELFF.

The J gene is TRBJ1-2, the V gene TRBV6-5; TRBD1 aligns across 7 bases. The ends lost 6 bases at V and 4 bases at J; junction bases unmatched: 5. The length of the CDR3 is 13 residues. CDR1 and CDR2 from the germline V gene are MNHEY and SVGAGI. The CDR3 DNA reads TGTGCCAGCAGAGGACAGGAGTTCTATGGCTACACCTTC. Its translation: CASRGQEFYGYTF.

The V and J genes are TRBV6-5 and TRBJ2-7; D gene ambiguous. CDR3 size: 14 residues. Between the trimmed V and J ends, which lost 5 bases and 1 base, there was a span of 12 bases. Germline lookup yields CDR1 MNHEY and CDR2 SVGAGI. Here the CDR3 reads CASSGTELSYEQYF. In nucleotides, the CDR3 is TGTGCCAGCAGTGGAACAGAATTATCCTACGAGCAGTACTTC.

This chain connects TRBV10-1 to TRBJ1-1; 7 bases agree with TRBD1. CDR1 is WNHNN, CDR2 SYGVQD, per germline (reference sequence). Trimming cost V 6 bases and J 11 bases; bases outside gene matches: 15. The CDR3 sequence is 14 residues long. The DNA of the CDR3 is TGCGCCAGCAGGAGACCAGGGGGAGGTCGTTGGGCTTTCTTT. Translated: CASRRPGGGRWAFF.

The CDR3 here is CASSGTNSGANVLTF. The CDR3 nucleotides read TGTGCCAGCAGCGGTACAAACTCTGGGGCCAACGTCCTGACTTTC. This chain connects TRBV9 to TRBJ2-6; D is undetermined. The germline gives CDR1 SGDLS, CDR2 YYNGEE. V was shortened by 3 bases and J by 0 bases, with 7 bases between the two germline ends. The CDR3 runs 15 residues.

This chain joins TRBV19 and TRBJ1-1; 9 bases line up with TRBD1. The V gene end was trimmed by 5 bases and the J gene end by 0 bases; junction bases not matched to a gene: 7. Looked up from germline, CDR1 is LNHDA and CDR2 is SQIVND (reference sequence). The CDR3 consists of 16 residues. The CDR3 DNA is TGTGCCAGTAGTGAGGACAGGGGACAAATGAACACTGAAGCTTTCTTT. This codes for CASSEDRGQMNTEAFF.

The genes are TRBV27 and TRBJ2-3; D ambiguous. The CDR3 sequence is 15 residues long. Germline assignment: CDR1 MNHEY and CDR2 SMNVEV (reference sequence). V gave up 4 bases and J gave up 2 bases, with 13 bases separating them. The CDR3 bases are TGTGCCAGCAGTTCCTACAGAAAAAACACAGATACGCAGTATTTT. The encoded protein is CASSSYRKNTDTQYF.

The chain employs TRBV7-9 and TRBJ2-3; unclear D gene. Trimming removed 3 bases at V and 0 bases at J, with 7 bases between. This CDR3 is 14 amino acids long. CDR1 is SEHNR, CDR2 FQNEAQ, per germline (reference sequence). The CDR3, as DNA: TGTGCCAGCAGCTTGGGCAGTAGCACAGATACGCAGTATTTT. This encodes CASSLGSSTDTQYF.

This clone is a singleton in its sample. The genes are TRBV6-5 and TRBJ1-5, with 11 bases fitting TRBD1. The CDR3 is made up of 15 amino acids. Germline lookup yields CDR1 MNHEY and CDR2 SVGAGI. Trimming at V came to 4 bases and at J to 6 bases, leaving 5 bases not matched to a gene. The CDR3 bases are TGTGCCAGCAGTTTCCGGACAGGGGGCACTCAGCCCCAGCATTTT. This encodes CASSFRTGGTQPQHF.